The present TCR beta chain was sequenced within a study of T cell responses to AZD1222 COVID-19 vaccine. V was shortened by 4 bases and J by 0 bases, with 13 bases between the two germline ends. From germline, CDR1 is LNHDA and CDR2 SQIVND (reference sequence). This CDR3 has 16 residues. Repertoires were generated with immunoSEQ multiplex PCR, while TCRdb's copy carries only in-frame clones and drops some. Of some 120,000 clones listed, 88% are singletons. The rearrangement uses TRBV19 and TRBJ1-3, with D unclear. The sequence was collected from an adult who received the AZD1222 COVID-19 vaccine. The sample here was peripheral blood, taken 28 days after the second AZD1222 dose. CDR3 sequence (DNA): TGTGCCAGTAGTAGGGTCGGGGTCGGCTCTGGAAACACCATATATTTT. This gives the protein CASSRVGVGSGNTIYF. Drawing the rest from reference TRBV19 and TRBJ1-3, the complete variable domain is DGGITQSPKYLFRKEGQNVTLSCEQNLNHDAMYWYRQDPGQGLRLIYYSQIVNDFQKGDIAEGYSVSREKKESFPLTVTSAQKNPTAFYLCASSRVGVGSGNTIYFGEGSWLTVV.